The rows below give T cell receptor beta chains drawn from one sample of a study of cytomegalovirus exposure and HLA in healthy donors. Clones were read by immunoSEQ multiplex PCR, and TCRdb kept only the in-frame ones, dropping some. Here the sample spans fewer than 200,000 clones, approximately 78% being singletons. Sequencing input: PBMCs. The receptors come from a woman in her late teens or twenties in good health and CMV-seronegative. Both conserved end residues are part of each CDR3. A D gene is named only where the DNA matches it firmly. Not all rows give a size; the values are once, few, many and, for expanded clones, a class.

v_call	d_call	j_call	clone_size	cdr3_nt	cdr3_aa
TRBV19	.	TRBJ1-2	.	TGTGCCAGTGGTGCCCTCCGGGGTAATGGCTACACCTTC	CASGALRGNGYTF
TRBV27	TRBD2	TRBJ2-5	.	TGTGCCAGCAGCTCTTTGCGGGGGAAGCACCAAGAGACCCAGTACTTC	CASSSLRGKHQETQYF
TRBV7-9	TRBD2	TRBJ2-5	.	TGTGCCAGCAGCCCGGGGTCGGGAGGGGAGACCCAGTACTTC	CASSPGSGGETQYF
TRBV6-1	TRBD2	TRBJ2-7	.	TGTGCCAGCAGTGAATGGACTAGCGGGAGCTTGGTGGACGAGCAGTACTTC	CASSEWTSGSLVDEQYF
TRBV7-9	TRBD1	TRBJ1-3	.	TGTGCCAGCAGCCTGGACAGGGGCTCTGGAAACACCATATATTTT	CASSLDRGSGNTIYF
TRBV7-2	TRBD2	TRBJ2-6	few	TGTGCCAGCAGCTTTTCCTTAGCGGGAGGTGGGACTGGGGCCAACGTCCTGACTTTC	CASSFSLAGGGTGANVLTF
TRBV19	.	TRBJ2-1	few	TGTGCCAGTAGTATCGGCGCGGCCCTCTCCTACAATGAGCAGTTCTTC	CASSIGAALSYNEQFF
TRBV15	TRBD1	TRBJ2-2	.	TGTGCCACCAGCAGTTTGACAGGGGGAGACACCGGGGAGCTGTTTTTT	CATSSLTGGDTGELFF
TRBV7-2	.	TRBJ1-6	.	TGTGCCAGCAGCTCCAGGCCCAATTCACCCCTCCACTTT	CASSSRPNSPLHF
TRBV5-5	TRBD1	TRBJ1-1	.	TGTGCCAGCAGACGATGGGACAGGGCAGTGCCAATGAACACTGAAGCTTTCTTT	CASRRWDRAVPMNTEAFF
TRBV6-6	.	TRBJ2-7	once	TGTGCCAGCAGTACACCCAGGGGCGGAAGCTCCTACGAGCAGTACTTC	CASSTPRGGSSYEQYF
TRBV6-6	TRBD1	TRBJ1-1	few	TGTGCCAGCAGTGACAGGACAGGGTCTAACACTGAAGCTTTCTTT	CASSDRTGSNTEAFF
TRBV19	.	TRBJ1-5	.	TGTGCCAGTAGTCTCACAGGGACGACGATGCAGCCCCAGCATTTT	CASSLTGTTMQPQHF
TRBV2	.	TRBJ2-5	.	TGTGCCAGCTCCGCGGGTGAGCTTGAGACCCAGTACTTC	CASSAGELETQYF
TRBV4-2	TRBD1	TRBJ2-5	.	TGTGCCAGCAGCCGACAGGGGCACTTGCAAGAGACCCAGTACTTC	CASSRQGHLQETQYF
TRBV5-1	TRBD2	TRBJ2-5	.	TGCGCCAGCAGCTTGACGTCTAGCCCCGAGTCGGGGGGACAGTACTTC	CASSLTSSPESGGQYF
TRBV2	TRBD1	TRBJ2-3	.	TGTGCCAGCAGCAGGGGGCGCGCAGATACGCAGTATTTT	CASSRGRADTQYF
TRBV10-2	TRBD2	TRBJ2-1	.	TGCGCCAGCGGTATAGCGGGAGGGAACAATGAGCAGTTCTTC	CASGIAGGNNEQFF
TRBV4-2	.	TRBJ2-7	.	TGTGCCAGCAGCCCGCTTAGGTCAGGGGCTAGCGAGCAGTACTTC	CASSPLRSGASEQYF
TRBV9	TRBD2	TRBJ2-7	once	TGTGCCAGCAGCCCCGGACTAGCAGTAACTCGCGAGCAGTACTTC	CASSPGLAVTREQYF
TRBV6-5	TRBD1	TRBJ1-2	.	TGTGCCAGCAGTTATTCCCCTCGGCAGGGGGGCTATGGCTACACCTTC	CASSYSPRQGGYGYTF
TRBV7-8	.	TRBJ2-7	.	TGTGCCAGCAGCCCCCCCCGGGTCCCCTACGAGCAGTACTTC	CASSPPRVPYEQYF
TRBV19	TRBD2	TRBJ2-5	.	TGTGCCAGTAGTCCGGCGAGCGGGACCCAAGAGACCCAGTACTTC	CASSPASGTQETQYF
TRBV7-9	.	TRBJ1-1	.	TGTGCCAGCAGCTTCGACATGAACACTGAAGCTTTCTTT	CASSFDMNTEAFF